The T cell receptor beta chain described here comes from a study of T cells in Graves' hyperthyroidism and ophthalmopathy. CDR1 and CDR2 from the germline V gene are DFQATT and SNEGSKA (reference sequence). There are 12 residues in the CDR3. Trimming at V came to 6 bases and at J to 6 bases, leaving 8 bases not matched to a gene. This clonotype is a singleton in its sample. The study left out patients who had uncontrolled infection, other autoimmune disease, pregnancy or lactation. Used for diagnoses were clinical symptoms, serum thyroxine and TRAb, thyroid ultrasound and orbital computed tomography. Authors of the study amplified TCR beta CDR3 regions from RNA transcripts. HTBI primers were used for first-round RT-PCR of the TCR CDR3. Via MiXCR, TCRdb re-called the multiplex PCR reads, giving one row per CDR3 protein. The data show 530,000 or so distinct CDR3 sequences, with just over 45% seen just once and around 7.7% held by the top ten.

The chain combines TRBV20-1 with TRBJ2-7; 7 bases match TRBD2. The receptor's source is a woman between 18 and 30 years old with Graves' hyperthyroidism. The sequenced sample consisted of peripheral blood or thyroid tissue (not recorded which). The CDR3 region has the DNA TGCAGTGCCCGGCCATGGGGGGGCGAGCAGTACTTC. Protein sequence: CSARPWGGEQYF.